This T cell receptor (beta chain) was identified during a study of CD8+CD57+ T cells in acquired aplastic anemia. Investigators profiled TCR beta VDJ and CDR3 from genomic DNA template. From the reads, TCRdb called clonotypes with MiXCR, one entry per CDR3 protein. The sample lists 180,000 or so distinct CDR3 sequences, 40% to 55% occurring once. Germline assignment: CDR1 KGHDR and CDR2 SFDVKD. The junction had 4 bases not matched to a gene; V was cut back by 5 bases and J by 2 bases. The CDR3 spans 15 residues. Notes on this clonotype: The conserved closing phenylalanine or tryptophan is absent in this CDR3, likely reflecting a read error.

This clonotype was sampled from a human donor in good health. Material for sequencing was sorted CD4+, CD8+, or CD8+CD57+ T cells (not recorded which) from PBMCs. This chain links TRBV24-1 with TRBJ1-4, with 7 bases aligning to TRBD1. This CDR3 is CATSASGGTNEKLFL. CDR3 bases: TGTGCCACCAGTGCCTCAGGGGGGACTAATGAAAAACTGTTTCTT.